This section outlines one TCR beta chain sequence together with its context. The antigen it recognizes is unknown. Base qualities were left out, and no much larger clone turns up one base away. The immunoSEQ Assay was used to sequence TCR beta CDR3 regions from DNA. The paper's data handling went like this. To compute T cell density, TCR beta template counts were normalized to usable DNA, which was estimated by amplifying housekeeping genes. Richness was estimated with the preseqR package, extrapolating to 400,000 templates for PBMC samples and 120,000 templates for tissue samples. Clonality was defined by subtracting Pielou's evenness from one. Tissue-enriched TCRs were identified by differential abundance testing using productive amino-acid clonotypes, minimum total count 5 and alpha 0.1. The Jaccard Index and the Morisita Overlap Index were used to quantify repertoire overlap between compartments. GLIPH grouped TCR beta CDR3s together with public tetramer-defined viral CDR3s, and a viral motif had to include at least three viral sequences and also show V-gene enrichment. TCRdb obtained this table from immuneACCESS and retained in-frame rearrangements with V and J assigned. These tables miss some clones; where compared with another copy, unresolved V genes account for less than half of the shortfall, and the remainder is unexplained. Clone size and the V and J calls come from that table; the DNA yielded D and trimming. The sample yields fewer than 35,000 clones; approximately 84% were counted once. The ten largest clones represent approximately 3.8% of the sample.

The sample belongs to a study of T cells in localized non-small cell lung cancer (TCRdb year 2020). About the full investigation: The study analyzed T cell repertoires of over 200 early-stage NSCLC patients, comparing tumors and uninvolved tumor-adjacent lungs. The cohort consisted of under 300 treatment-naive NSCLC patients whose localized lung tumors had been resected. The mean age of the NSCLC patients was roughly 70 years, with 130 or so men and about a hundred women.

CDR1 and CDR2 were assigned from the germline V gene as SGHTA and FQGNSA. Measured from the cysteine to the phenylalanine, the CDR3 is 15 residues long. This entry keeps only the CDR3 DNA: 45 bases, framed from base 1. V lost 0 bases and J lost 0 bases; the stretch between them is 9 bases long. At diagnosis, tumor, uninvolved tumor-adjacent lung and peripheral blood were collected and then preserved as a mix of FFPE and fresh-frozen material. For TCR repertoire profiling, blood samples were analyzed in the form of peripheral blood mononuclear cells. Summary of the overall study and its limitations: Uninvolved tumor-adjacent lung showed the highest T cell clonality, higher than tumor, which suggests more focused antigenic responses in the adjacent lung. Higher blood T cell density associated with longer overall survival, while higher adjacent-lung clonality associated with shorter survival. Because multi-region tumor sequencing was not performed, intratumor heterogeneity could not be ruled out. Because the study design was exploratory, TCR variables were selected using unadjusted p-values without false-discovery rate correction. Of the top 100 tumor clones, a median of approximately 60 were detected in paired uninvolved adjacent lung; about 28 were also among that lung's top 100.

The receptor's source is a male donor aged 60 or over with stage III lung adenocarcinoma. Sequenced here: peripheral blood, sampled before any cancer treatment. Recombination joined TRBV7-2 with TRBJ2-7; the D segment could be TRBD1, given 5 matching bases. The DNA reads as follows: TGTGCCAGCAGCTTAGCTTGGGGCCCCTCCTACGAGCAGTACTTC. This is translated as CASSLAWGPSYEQYF.